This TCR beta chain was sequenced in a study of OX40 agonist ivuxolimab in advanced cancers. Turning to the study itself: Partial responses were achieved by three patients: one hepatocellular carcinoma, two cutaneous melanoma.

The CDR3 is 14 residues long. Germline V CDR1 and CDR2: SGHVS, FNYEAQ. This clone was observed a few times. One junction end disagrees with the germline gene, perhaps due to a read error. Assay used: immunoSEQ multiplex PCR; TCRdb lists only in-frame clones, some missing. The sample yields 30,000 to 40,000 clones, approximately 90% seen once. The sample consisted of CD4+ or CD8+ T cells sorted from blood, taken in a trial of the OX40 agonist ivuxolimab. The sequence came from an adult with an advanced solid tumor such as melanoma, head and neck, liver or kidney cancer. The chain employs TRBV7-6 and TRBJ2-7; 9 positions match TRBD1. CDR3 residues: CASSFGQGFYEQYF. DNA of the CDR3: TGTGCTAGCAGCTTTGGACAGGGGTTCTACGAGCAGTACTTC.